This T cell receptor (beta chain) emerged from a study of T-cell memory formation after mild COVID-19 (dated by TCRdb to about 2021). Regarding the complete study: TCR sequence clusters from the two donors were found to be largely donor specific. In a couple of donors, T-cell clones that expanded and contracted after mild COVID-19 were followed by sequencing TCRalpha and TCRbeta repertoires longitudinally. Two young, previously healthy adult volunteers made up the cohort, one male and one female.

Data came from an Illumina NovaSeq 6000. cDNA libraries for TCRalpha and TCRbeta were prepared by 5'RACE using constant-segment primers, with sample barcodes and unique molecular identifiers added. Trizol reagent was used to extract RNA from every sample. The libraries were amplified in two PCR steps, and the second step added a second sample barcode and Illumina TruSeq adapters. The libraries were sequenced on an Illumina NovaSeq using 2 x 150 bp paired-end reads. In the paper's pipeline: Reads were demultiplexed and collapsed into UMI-guided consensus sequences with migec v1.2.7. Using mixcr v2.1.11, UMI consensuses were aligned to TRA and TRB V and J templates and then assembled into clonotypes. Clonotypes were classified as expanded or contracted when called significant by both edgeR and NoisET, with noise models trained on biological replicates. For edgeR calls, the thresholds were a false discovery rate-adjusted p below 0.01 and a log2 fold-change of 1. As an exploratory analysis of dynamics, PCA with hierarchical clustering was applied to max-normalized trajectories of the 1000 most abundant clonotypes. The CD4 or CD8 phenotype of responding clones was assigned using the separately sequenced CD4+ and CD8+ repertoires. TCRdb reprocessed the public reads (quality trimming at Q25 with fastp, clone calling with MiXCR) and kept in-frame beta chains. Records with the same CDR3 protein are collapsed into one entry carrying the most frequent genes and DNA. The V and J calls were not made by the authors but by TCRdb's processing. The sample yields roughly 68,000 distinct CDR3 sequences; 15% to 20% were counted once. The ten largest clones add up to 30% to 35% of the sample.

Results and caveats for the whole study, not just this receptor: Some responding clones were found in pre-infection memory, which suggests that pre-existing cross-reactive memory T cells took part in the SARS-CoV-2 response. Contracting CD4+ clones were found mainly in CM and EM memory subsets, while CD8+ clones were enriched in EMRA. The study included only a couple of mild cases, and larger cohorts that include severe cases with pre-infection samples were judged to be necessary. SARS-CoV-2 specificity of the second-wave clones peaking on day 37 was not confirmed. Clones that contracted from day 15 to 85 showed balanced CD4/CD8 phenotypes, whereas a second wave of clones that expanded from day 15 to 37 leaned towards CD4+.

Relative to germline, V is 4 bases shorter and J is 0 bases shorter, with 16 bases between their ends. There are 16 amino acids in the CDR3, from cysteine to phenylalanine inclusive. Of the read, only the CDR3 DNA is kept; its 48 bases are in frame from base 1. From a lookup of the germline V gene, CDR1 and CDR2 are MNHEY and SVGAGI. This clonotype was counted at least ten times. There is no known antigen for this receptor. No base-level quality is on record; no much larger clone is a single base apart. PBMCs were isolated by Ficoll-Paque density gradient centrifugation. Sequenced sample: PBMCs or a T cell subset sorted from them (not recorded which). The sequence derives from an adult woman who had mild COVID-19 (a few samples of this study predate the infection). The sample titles of this study are shuffled in the database, so cell type and time point are left out; the donor was told from shared clones. The V and J segments used are TRBV6-5 and TRBJ2-7, with an unclear D gene assignment. The CDR3 is CASSSSPQGRSYEQYF. The sequenced DNA: TGTGCCAGCAGTTCCTCCCCCCAAGGACGCTCCTACGAGCAGTACTTC.